This T cell receptor beta chain stems from a study of monozygotic twins with cystic fibrosis. Some clones are missing from TCRdb's copy, which holds only in-frame ones; the method was immunoSEQ multiplex PCR. Found here are around 20,000 clones, around nine tenths of them singletons; the top ten hold roughly 1.2%. Trimming stripped 5 bases from V and 1 base from J, with 12 bases between. The CDR3 runs 14 residues. CDR1 is SGHAT, CDR2 FQNNGV, per germline. The sample comprised blood. V is TRBV11-2 and J is TRBJ2-7; D remains unclear. This sequence was found in a woman aged 25-40 years with cystic fibrosis. CDR3 in DNA: TGTGCCAGCAGCCGACAAGGGCTTTCCTACGAGCAGTACTTC. Amino acids: CASSRQGLSYEQYF.